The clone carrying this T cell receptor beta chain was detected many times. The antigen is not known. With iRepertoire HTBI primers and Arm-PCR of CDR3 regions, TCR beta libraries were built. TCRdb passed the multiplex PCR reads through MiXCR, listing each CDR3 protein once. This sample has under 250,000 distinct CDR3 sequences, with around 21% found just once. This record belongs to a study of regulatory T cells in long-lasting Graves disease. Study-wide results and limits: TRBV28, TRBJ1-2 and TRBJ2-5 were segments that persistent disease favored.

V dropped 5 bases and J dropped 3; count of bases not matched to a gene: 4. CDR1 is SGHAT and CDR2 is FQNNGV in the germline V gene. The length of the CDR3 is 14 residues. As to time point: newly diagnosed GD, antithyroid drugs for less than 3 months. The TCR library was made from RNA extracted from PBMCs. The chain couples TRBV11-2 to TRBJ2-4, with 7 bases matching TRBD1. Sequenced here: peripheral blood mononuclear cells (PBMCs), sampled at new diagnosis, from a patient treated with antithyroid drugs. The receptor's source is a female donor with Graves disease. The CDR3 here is CASSPWTGKNIQYF. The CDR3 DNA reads TGTGCCAGCAGCCCCTGGACAGGCAAAAACATTCAGTACTTC. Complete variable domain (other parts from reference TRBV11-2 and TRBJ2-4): EAGVAQSPRYKIIEKRQSVAFWCNPISGHATLYWYQQILGQGPKLLIQFQNNGVVDDSQLPKDRFSAERLKGVDSTLKIQPAKLEDSAVYLCASSPWTGKNIQYFGAGTRLSVL.